This TCR beta chain was sequenced during a study of blood T cells in healthy people across ages. Findings and limits, study-wide: Relative to aged donors, long-lived donors carried more naive CD4+ cells and displayed higher diversity.

Then a second PCR, running roughly 6 to 11 cycles, was carried out with a sample-barcoded 5' primer and a J-beta primer mix. MiXCR, run by TCRdb on the 5' RACE reads, gives a single entry per CDR3 protein. This sample yields about 400,000 distinct CDR3 sequences, of which 45% to 60% are seen a single time; 50% to 65% belongs to the top ten. This CDR3 region has 15 residues. Germline V gene data show CDR1 as MNHEY and CDR2 as SVGAGI. The trim removed 5 bases at V and 0 bases at J, leaving 6 bases unmatched. This clonotype was counted only a few times. Its antigen is currently unknown. The clonotype comes from a man aged 55 to 69 in good health. The V and J genes are TRBV6-5 and TRBJ2-7, with 8 bases matching TRBD1. Sequencing input: blood. The CDR3 loop reads CASSPGQGTSYEQYF. CDR3 nucleotides: TGTGCCAGCAGTCCCGGACAGGGAACCTCCTACGAGCAGTACTTC.